This T cell receptor (beta chain) derives from a study of blood T cell repertoires in COVID-19. Methods used by the authors: Amplifying reference gene primers gave estimates of nucleated cell counts. The protocol was immunoSEQ multiplex PCR, while the TCRdb copy is restricted to in-frame clones and leaves out a portion. The D gene and trimming were derived from the DNA, and the V and J assignments and clone size from that table. The sample lists approximately 280,000 clones, approximately 85% occurring once. The ends were cut back, 3 bases at V and 0 bases at J, with 11 bases in the middle. The germline gives CDR1 MNHEY, CDR2 SVGAGI. The CDR3 is made up of 15 amino acids. This clone was seen a single time.

Sequenced input: peripheral blood. This sequence was found in a man between 50 and 59 years old with active or convalescent COVID-19. The chain employs TRBV6-5 and TRBJ1-1; D is ambiguous. The CDR3 DNA reads as TGTGCCAGCAGTTATGGCGGATCCATGAACACTGAAGCTTTCTTT. Its translation: CASSYGGSMNTEAFF.